This TCR beta chain was found in a study of blood T cell repertoires in COVID-19. Study context: The cDNA or gDNA used as material had been derived from T cells, B-cell-depleted T cells, or PBMCs.

In the authors' workflow: Counts of nucleated cells, estimated from reference gene primer amplification, were obtained. Assay used: immunoSEQ multiplex PCR; TCRdb lists only in-frame clones, some missing. That table gives V, J and clone size, and the DNA gave D and trimming. The table includes approximately 71,000 clones, over 60% detected once. The length of the CDR3 is 14 residues. The germline V gene has CDR1 MNHNS and CDR2 SASEGT. Germline trimming cut 3 bases from V and 4 bases from J; bases unmatched to any gene: 4. This sequence joins TRBV6-1 and TRBJ2-3, with 7 positions matching TRBD1. This clonotype was obtained from a human donor in a cohort sampled during active COVID-19. Sequencing used peripheral blood. The CDR3 reads CASSDDRVADTQYF. The CDR3 coding sequence is TGTGCCAGCAGTGACGACAGGGTTGCAGATACGCAGTATTTT.